This T cell receptor (beta chain) originates from a study of cytomegalovirus exposure and HLA in healthy donors. PCR primers comprised 60 Vbeta and 13 Jbeta primers. Some clones are missing from TCRdb's copy, which holds only in-frame ones; the method was immunoSEQ multiplex PCR. The top ten clones hold 6.5% of a sample with approximately 150,000 clones, approximately 72% of them seen once. Germline values: CDR1 SGHTS, CDR2 YDEGEE. CDR3 length: 14 residues. V was cut by 0 bases and J by 2 bases, with 8 bases left in between. The receptor was isolated from an older woman in good health and CMV-seronegative. J is TRBJ2-5 and V is TRBV5-8; maybe TRBD2 (5 bases). Sequences were obtained from PBMCs. CDR3 amino acids: CASSLGTGQETQYF. The CDR3, as DNA: TGTGCCAGCAGCTTGGGGACGGGACAAGAGACCCAGTACTTC.